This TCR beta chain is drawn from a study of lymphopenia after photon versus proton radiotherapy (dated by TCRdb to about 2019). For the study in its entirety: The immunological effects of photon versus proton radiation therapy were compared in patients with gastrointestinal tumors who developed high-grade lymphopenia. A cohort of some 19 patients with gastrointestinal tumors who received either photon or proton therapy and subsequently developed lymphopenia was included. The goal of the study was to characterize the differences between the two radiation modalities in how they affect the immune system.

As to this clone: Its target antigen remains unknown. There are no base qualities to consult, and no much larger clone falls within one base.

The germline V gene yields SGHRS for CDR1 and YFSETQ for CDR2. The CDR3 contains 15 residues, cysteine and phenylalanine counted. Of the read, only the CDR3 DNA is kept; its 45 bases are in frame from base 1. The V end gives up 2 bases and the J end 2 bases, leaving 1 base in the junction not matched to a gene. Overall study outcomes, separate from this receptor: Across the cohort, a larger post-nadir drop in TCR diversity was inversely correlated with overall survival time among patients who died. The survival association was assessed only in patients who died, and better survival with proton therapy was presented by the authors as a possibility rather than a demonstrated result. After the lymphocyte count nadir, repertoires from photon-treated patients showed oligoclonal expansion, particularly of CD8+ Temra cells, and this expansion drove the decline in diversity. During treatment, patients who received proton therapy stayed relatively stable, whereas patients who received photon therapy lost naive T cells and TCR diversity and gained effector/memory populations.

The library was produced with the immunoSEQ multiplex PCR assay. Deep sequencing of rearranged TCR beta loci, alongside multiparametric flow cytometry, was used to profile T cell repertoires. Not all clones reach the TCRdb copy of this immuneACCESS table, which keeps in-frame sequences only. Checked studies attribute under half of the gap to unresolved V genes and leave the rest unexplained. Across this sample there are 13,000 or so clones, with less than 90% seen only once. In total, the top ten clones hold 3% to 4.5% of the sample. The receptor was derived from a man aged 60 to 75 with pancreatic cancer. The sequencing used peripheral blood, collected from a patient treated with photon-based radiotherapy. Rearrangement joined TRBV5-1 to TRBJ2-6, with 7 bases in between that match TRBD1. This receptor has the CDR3 CASSLTGAGANVLTF. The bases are TGCGCCAGCAGCTTAACAGGGGCTGGGGCCAACGTCCTGACTTTC.